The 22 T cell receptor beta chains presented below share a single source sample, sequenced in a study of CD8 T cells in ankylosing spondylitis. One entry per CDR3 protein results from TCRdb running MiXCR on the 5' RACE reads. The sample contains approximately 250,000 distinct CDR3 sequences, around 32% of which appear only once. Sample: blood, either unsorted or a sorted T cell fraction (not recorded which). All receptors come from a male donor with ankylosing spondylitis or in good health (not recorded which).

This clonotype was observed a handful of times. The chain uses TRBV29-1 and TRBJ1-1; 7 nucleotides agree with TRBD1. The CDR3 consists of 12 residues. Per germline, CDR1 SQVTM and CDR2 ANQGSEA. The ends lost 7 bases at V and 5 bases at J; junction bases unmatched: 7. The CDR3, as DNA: TGCAGCGCCGAGACAGGGAGTACTGAAGCTTTCTTT. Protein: CSAETGSTEAFF.

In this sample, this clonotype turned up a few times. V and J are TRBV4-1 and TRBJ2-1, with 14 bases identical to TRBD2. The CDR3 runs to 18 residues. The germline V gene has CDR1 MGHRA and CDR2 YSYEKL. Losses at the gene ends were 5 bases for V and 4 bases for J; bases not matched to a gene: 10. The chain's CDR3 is CASSSSTSGGAGYNEQFF. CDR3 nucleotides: TGCGCCAGCAGCTCCTCGACTAGCGGGGGGGCAGGTTACAATGAGCAGTTCTTC.

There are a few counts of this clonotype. CDR3 region: CSARPPPGKNSPLHF. The CDR3 bases are TGCAGTGCTAGGCCCCCCCCCGGCAAAAATTCACCCCTCCACTTT. This chain uses TRBV20-1 with TRBJ1-6, with D unresolved. The V end lost 3 bases, the J end lost 7 bases, and 16 bases lay between the germline ends. Germline V gives CDR1 DFQATT, CDR2 SNEGSKA (reference sequence). This CDR3 comprises 15 residues.

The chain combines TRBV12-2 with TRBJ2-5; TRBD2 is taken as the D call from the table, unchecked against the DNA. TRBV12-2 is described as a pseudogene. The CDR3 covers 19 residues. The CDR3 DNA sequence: TGTGCAAGTCGCTTAAAGGCGGCAGGGGCCCGCAACGGACAAGAGACCCAGTACTTC. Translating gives CASRLKAAGARNGQETQYF.

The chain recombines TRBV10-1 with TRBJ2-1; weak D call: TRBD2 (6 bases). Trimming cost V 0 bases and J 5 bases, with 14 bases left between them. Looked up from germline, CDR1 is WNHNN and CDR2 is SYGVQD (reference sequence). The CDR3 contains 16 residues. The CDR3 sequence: CASSESLGGLDNEQFF. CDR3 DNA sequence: TGCGCCAGCAGTGAGTCTCTCGGGGGTTTGGACAATGAGCAGTTCTTC.

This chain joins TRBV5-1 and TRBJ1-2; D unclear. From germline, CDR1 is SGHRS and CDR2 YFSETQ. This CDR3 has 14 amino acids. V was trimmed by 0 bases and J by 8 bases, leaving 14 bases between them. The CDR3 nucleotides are TGCGCCAGCAGCTTGGGTGACCCTTCACGCGGCTACACCTTC. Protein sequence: CASSLGDPSRGYTF.

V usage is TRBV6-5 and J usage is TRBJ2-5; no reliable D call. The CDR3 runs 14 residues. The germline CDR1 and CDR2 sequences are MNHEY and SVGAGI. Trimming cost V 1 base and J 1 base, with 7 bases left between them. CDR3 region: CASSYWVGQETQYF. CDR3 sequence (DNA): TGTGCCAGCAGTTACTGGGTAGGCCAAGAGACCCAGTACTTC.

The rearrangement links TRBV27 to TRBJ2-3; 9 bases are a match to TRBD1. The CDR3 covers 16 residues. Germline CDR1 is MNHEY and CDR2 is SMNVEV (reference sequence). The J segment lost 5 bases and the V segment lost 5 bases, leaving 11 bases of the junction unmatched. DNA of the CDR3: TGTGCCAGCAGTATAGCCGGGACAGGGAATGTAGATACGCAGTATTTT. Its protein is CASSIAGTGNVDTQYF.

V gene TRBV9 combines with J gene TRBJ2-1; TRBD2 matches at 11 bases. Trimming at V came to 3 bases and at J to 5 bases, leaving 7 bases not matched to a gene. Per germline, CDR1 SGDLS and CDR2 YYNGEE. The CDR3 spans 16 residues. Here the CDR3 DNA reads TGTGCCAGCAGCGAGCTAGCGGGGGGAGTACACAATGAGCAGTTCTTC. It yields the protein CASSELAGGVHNEQFF.

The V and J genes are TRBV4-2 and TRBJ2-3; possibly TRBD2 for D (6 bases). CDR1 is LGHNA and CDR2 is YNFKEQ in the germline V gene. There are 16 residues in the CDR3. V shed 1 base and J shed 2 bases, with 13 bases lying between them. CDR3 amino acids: CASSQGGIFDTDTQYF. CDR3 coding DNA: TGTGCCAGCAGCCAAGGCGGGATTTTCGACACAGATACGCAGTATTTT.

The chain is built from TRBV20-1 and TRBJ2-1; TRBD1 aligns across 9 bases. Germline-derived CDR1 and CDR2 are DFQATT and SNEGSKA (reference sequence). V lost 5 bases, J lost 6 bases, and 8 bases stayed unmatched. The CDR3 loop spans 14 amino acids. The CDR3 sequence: CSAARTGGVNEQFF. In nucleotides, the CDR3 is TGCAGTGCTGCCAGAACAGGGGGCGTCAATGAGCAGTTCTTC.

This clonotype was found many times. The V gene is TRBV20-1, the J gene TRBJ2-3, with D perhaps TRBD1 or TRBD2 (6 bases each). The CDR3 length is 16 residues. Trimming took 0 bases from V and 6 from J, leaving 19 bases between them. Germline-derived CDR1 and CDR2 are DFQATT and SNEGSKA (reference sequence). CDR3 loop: CSARDVSRGAVDTQYF. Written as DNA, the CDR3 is TGCAGTGCTAGAGATGTGTCGAGGGGGGCAGTTGATACGCAGTATTTT.

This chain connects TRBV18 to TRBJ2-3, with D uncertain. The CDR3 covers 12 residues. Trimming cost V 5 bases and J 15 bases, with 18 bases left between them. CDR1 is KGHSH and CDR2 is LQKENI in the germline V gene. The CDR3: CASSVDPPTFYF. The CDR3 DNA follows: TGTGCCAGCTCAGTCGACCCGCCGACGTTTTATTTT.

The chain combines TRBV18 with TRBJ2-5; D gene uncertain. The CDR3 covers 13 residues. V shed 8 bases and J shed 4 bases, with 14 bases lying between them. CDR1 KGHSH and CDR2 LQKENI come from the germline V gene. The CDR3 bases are TGTGCCAGCCGAACGCCGTTGGTAGAGACCCAGTACTTC. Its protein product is CASRTPLVETQYF. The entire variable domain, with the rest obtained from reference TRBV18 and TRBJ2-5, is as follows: NAGVMQNPRHLVRRRGQEARLRCSPMKGHSHVYWYRQLPEEGLKFMVYLQKENIIDESGMPKERFSAEFPKEGPSILRIQQVVRGDSAAYFCASRTPLVETQYFGPGTRLLVL.

The DNA for the CDR3 is TGTGCCAGCAGCTCAGAGCGGGGACAGCAGTACTTC. It encodes CASSSERGQQYF. The gene calls are TRBV7-2 and TRBJ2-7; 7 positions match TRBD2. The CDR3 extends over 12 amino acids. J gave up 8 bases and V 4 bases, and 5 bases lay outside the gene matches. The germline gives CDR1 SGHTA, CDR2 FQGNSA.

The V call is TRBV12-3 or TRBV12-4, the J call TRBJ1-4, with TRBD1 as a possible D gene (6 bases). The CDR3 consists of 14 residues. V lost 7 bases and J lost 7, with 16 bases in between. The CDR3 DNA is TGTGCCAGCAACCCACAGGGCGAAGGTGAAAAACTGTTTTTT. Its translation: CASNPQGEGEKLFF.

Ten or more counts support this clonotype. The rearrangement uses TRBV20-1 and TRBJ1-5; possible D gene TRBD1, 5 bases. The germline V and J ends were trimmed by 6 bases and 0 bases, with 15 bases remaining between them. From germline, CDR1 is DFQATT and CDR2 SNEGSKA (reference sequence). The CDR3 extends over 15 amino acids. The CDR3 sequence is CSAWTRQLSNQPQHF. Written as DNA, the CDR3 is TGCAGTGCGTGGACGCGACAGCTTAGCAATCAGCCCCAGCATTTT.

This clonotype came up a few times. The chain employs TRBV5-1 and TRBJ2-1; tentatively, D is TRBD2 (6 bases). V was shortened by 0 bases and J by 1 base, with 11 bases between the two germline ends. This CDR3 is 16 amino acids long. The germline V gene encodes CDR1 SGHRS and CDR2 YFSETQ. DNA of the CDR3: TGCGCCAGCAGCTTGGAGGCGGGACGGTCCTACAATGAGCAGTTCTTC. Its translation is CASSLEAGRSYNEQFF. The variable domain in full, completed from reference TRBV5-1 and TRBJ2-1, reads KAGVTQTPRYLIKTRGQQVTLSCSPISGHRSVSWYQQTPGQGLQFLFEYFSETQRNKGNFPGRFSGRQFSNSRSEMNVSTLELGDSALYLCASSLEAGRSYNEQFFGPGTRLTVL.

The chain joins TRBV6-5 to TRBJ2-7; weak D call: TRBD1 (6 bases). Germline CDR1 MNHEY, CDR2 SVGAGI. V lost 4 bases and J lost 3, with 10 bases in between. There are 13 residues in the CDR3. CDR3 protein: CASSSRGNYEQYF. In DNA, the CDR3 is TGTGCCAGCAGTTCCAGGGGCAACTACGAGCAGTACTTC.

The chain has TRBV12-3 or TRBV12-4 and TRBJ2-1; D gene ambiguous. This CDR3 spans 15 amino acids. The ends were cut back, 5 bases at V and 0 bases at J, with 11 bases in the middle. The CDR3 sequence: CASSLPTFSYNEQFF. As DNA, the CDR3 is TGTGCCAGCAGTCTCCCGACATTCTCCTACAATGAGCAGTTCTTC.

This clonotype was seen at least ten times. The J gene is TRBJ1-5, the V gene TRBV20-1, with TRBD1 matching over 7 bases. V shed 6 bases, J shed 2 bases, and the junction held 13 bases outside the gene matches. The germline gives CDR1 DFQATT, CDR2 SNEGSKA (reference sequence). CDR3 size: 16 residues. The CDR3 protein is CSADPGQRLGNQPQHF. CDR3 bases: TGCAGTGCGGACCCGGGACAGAGACTCGGCAATCAGCCCCAGCATTTT.

In DNA form, the CDR3 reads TGTGCCAGCAGCGCAGGATCAGGGGGGTACAATGAGCAGTTCTTC. Translation gives CASSAGSGGYNEQFF. The chain joins TRBV7-3 to TRBJ2-1, with D possibly TRBD1 on 7 matching bases. The CDR3 has 15 amino acids. V lost 5 bases and J 4 bases, leaving 15 bases between the germline ends. The germline gives CDR1 SGHTA, CDR2 FQGTGA.